The 12 T cell receptor beta chains below all came from one sample that was sequenced in a study of blood T cell repertoires in COVID-19. Clones were sequenced by immunoSEQ multiplex PCR, and TCRdb holds only the in-frame ones, with some missing. Counted here are 70,000 to 85,000 clones, roughly four fifths occurring once; the ten biggest clones make up around 9%. Sequencing input: peripheral blood. The origin of the receptors is a human donor in a cohort sampled during active COVID-19.

The genes are TRBV28 and TRBJ2-1; possible D gene TRBD2, 5 bases. This CDR3 has 15 amino acids. Trimming removed 2 bases from V and 9 bases from J, with 17 bases in between. Per germline, CDR1 MDHEN and CDR2 SYDVKM. CDR3 region: CASSLHPTTLGEQFF. The CDR3 DNA sequence: TGTGCCAGCAGTTTACACCCGACTACTCTGGGTGAGCAGTTCTTC.

The V gene is TRBV7-8, the J gene TRBJ2-1; the match to TRBD1 covers 10 bases. CDR1 SGHVS and CDR2 FQNEAQ come from the germline V gene. This CDR3 has 16 residues. After removal of 5 bases from V and 7 bases from J, the junction contained 11 bases not matched to a gene. CDR3 coding DNA: TGTGCCAGCAGCACACCGGGACAGGGGTCAAAGAATGAGCAGTTCTTC. Amino acid sequence: CASSTPGQGSKNEQFF.

This chain joins TRBV5-6 and TRBJ2-3, with 13 nucleotides matching TRBD2. From germline, CDR1 is SGHDT and CDR2 YYEEEE. V trimming: 2 bases; J trimming: 3 bases; junction bases outside the gene matches: 6. CDR3 length: 17 residues. CDR3 bases: TGTGCCAGCAGCTTTGGACTAGCGGGAGCGGTGACAGATACGCAGTATTTT. Its translation is CASSFGLAGAVTDTQYF.

The V and J genes are TRBV9 and TRBJ2-3; tentatively, D is TRBD2 (7 bases). The V gene's germline CDR1 is SGDLS and CDR2 YYNGEE. Trimming stripped 0 bases from V and 3 bases from J, with 11 bases between. The CDR3 runs to 15 residues. The CDR3 DNA reads TGTGCCAGCAGCGTAGTGGGGGGGCAAACAGATACGCAGTATTTT. Its protein product is CASSVVGGQTDTQYF.

The rearrangement links TRBV12-3 or TRBV12-4 to TRBJ2-1; a weak D match, TRBD2 (6 bases). V was trimmed by 5 bases and J by 9 bases, leaving 14 bases between them. The CDR3 runs to 13 residues. The CDR3 DNA reads as TGTGCCAGCAGTATCCGGGAGTCGCGTGAGCAGTTCTTC. This sequence encodes CASSIRESREQFF.

This chain connects TRBV19 to TRBJ1-3, with D tentatively TRBD1 (6 bases). CDR1 LNHDA and CDR2 SQIVND come from the germline V gene (reference sequence). The germline V and J ends were trimmed by 7 bases and 0 bases, with 13 bases remaining between them. This CDR3 is built from 15 residues. As DNA, the CDR3 is TGTGCCAGTACCGCAGGGGCTACCTCTGGAAACACCATATATTTT. Protein: CASTAGATSGNTIYF.

This chain connects TRBV19 to TRBJ1-5; a possible D gene is TRBD1 (6 bases). V lost 7 bases and J 4 bases, leaving 20 bases between the germline ends. Germline-derived CDR1 and CDR2 are LNHDA and SQIVND (reference sequence). The length of the CDR3 is 16 residues. The CDR3 protein is CASTFKQGSSNQPQHF. The DNA for the CDR3 is TGTGCCAGTACCTTTAAGCAGGGGTCGTCGAATCAGCCCCAGCATTTT.

The V gene is TRBV19, the J gene TRBJ1-1, with D possibly matching TRBD1 (6 bases). Germline V CDR1 and CDR2: LNHDA, SQIVND (reference sequence). The CDR3 contains 14 residues. V was trimmed by 1 base and J by 6 bases, leaving 12 bases between them. The CDR3 bases are TGTGCCAGTAGTATAGTATTGGGGGCGGCTGAAGCTTTCTTT. Translating gives CASSIVLGAAEAFF.

The genes are TRBV10-3 and TRBJ2-7; D gene uncertain. Per germline, CDR1 ENHRY and CDR2 SYGVKD. Deletions cut 3 bases from V and 0 bases from J, with 3 bases between. This CDR3 comprises 12 residues. In DNA form, the CDR3 reads TGTGCCATCAGTGATAACTCCTACGAGCAGTACTTC. This gives the protein CAISDNSYEQYF.

The chain employs TRBV6-5 and TRBJ1-6; no firm D call. The CDR3 covers 15 residues. Between the trimmed V and J ends, which lost 8 bases and 5 bases, there was a span of 16 bases. CDR1 MNHEY and CDR2 SVGAGI come from the germline V gene. CDR3 protein: CASRRITTNNSPLHF. CDR3 sequence (DNA): TGTGCCAGCCGCCGGATTACGACAAATAATTCACCCCTCCACTTT.

The gene calls are TRBV30 and TRBJ1-2; D gene ambiguous. CDR3 length: 13 residues. The germline V and J ends were trimmed by 0 bases and 8 bases, with 13 bases remaining between them. CDR1 is GTSNPN, CDR2 SVGIG, per germline (reference sequence). CDR3 loop: CAWSVRRGMGYTF. The CDR3 coding sequence is TGTGCCTGGAGTGTACGGCGAGGGATGGGCTACACCTTC.

The rearrangement joins TRBV27 to TRBJ2-7; no firm D call. The CDR3 sequence is 12 residues long. Germline loops: CDR1 MNHEY, CDR2 SMNVEV (reference sequence). V lost 4 bases to trimming and J lost 3 bases, with 7 bases between them. As DNA, the CDR3 is TGTGCCAGCAGTTCCCCCTTCTACGAGCAGTACTTC. Encoded protein: CASSSPFYEQYF.